These 30 T cell receptor beta chains were sequenced from one sample in a study of blood T cell repertoires in COVID-19. The protocol was immunoSEQ multiplex PCR, while the TCRdb copy is restricted to in-frame clones and leaves out a portion. The table lists approximately 240,000 clones, roughly 90% of them singletons, with about 6.9% in the top ten. The sequenced sample consisted of PBMCs or T cells enriched from blood (not recorded which). These receptors were obtained from a woman aged 25 to 39 with acute COVID-19.

The chain recombines TRBV6-5 with TRBJ2-1; tentatively, D is TRBD1 (6 bases). V lost 5 bases and J lost 0, with 8 bases in between. Germline values: CDR1 MNHEY, CDR2 SVGAGI. This CDR3 has 14 residues. CDR3 sequence reads: CASSRDISYNEQFF. The CDR3 DNA sequence: TGTGCCAGCAGTCGGGACATCTCCTACAATGAGCAGTTCTTC.

This chain links TRBV2 with TRBJ2-1; 11 bases align to TRBD2. The V gene end was trimmed by 2 bases and the J gene end by 9 bases; junction bases not matched to a gene: 3. Germline lookup yields CDR1 SNHLY and CDR2 FYNNEI. This CDR3 is built from 14 residues. As DNA, the CDR3 is TGTGCCAGCAGTGAAACCCTAGCGGGAGGTGAGCAGTTCTTC. Translated, it gives CASSETLAGGEQFF.

The rearrangement uses TRBV28 and TRBJ2-1, with D possibly TRBD2 on 6 matching bases. Trimming stripped 7 bases from V and 2 bases from J, with 15 bases between. The CDR3 is 15 amino acids. Germline V lookup: CDR1 MDHEN, CDR2 SYDVKM. Written as DNA, the CDR3 is TGTGCCAGCACCCTACGGCGGGGAGCCTACAATGAGCAGTTCTTC. Residues: CASTLRRGAYNEQFF. The full variable domain, in which reference TRBV28 and TRBJ2-1 provide the parts outside the CDR3, is DVKVTQSSRYLVKRTGEKVFLECVQDMDHENMFWYRQDPGLGLRLIYFSYDVKMKEKGDIPEGYSVSREKKERFSLILESASTNQTSMYLCASTLRRGAYNEQFFGPGTRLTVL.

J is TRBJ2-7 and V is TRBV18; 8 bases align to TRBD2. Unmatched junction bases numbered 15, after V lost 3 bases and J lost 2 bases. There are 18 residues in the CDR3. Germline CDR1 and CDR2: KGHSH and LQKENI. As DNA, the CDR3 is TGTGCCAGCTCACCCCTGGGACTAGGGGGGCAAAGAACCTACGAGCAGTACTTC. Its translation: CASSPLGLGGQRTYEQYF. Looking up the rest from reference TRBV18 and TRBJ2-7 gives the full variable domain: NAGVMQNPRHLVRRRGQEARLRCSPMKGHSHVYWYRQLPEEGLKFMVYLQKENIIDESGMPKERFSAEFPKEGPSILRIQQVVRGDSAAYFCASSPLGLGGQRTYEQYFGPGTRLTVT.

This rearrangement joins TRBV9 to TRBJ1-3; no firm D call. The ends were cut back, 0 bases at V and 0 bases at J, with 13 bases in the middle. The CDR3 is 17 amino acids. The V gene's germline CDR1 is SGDLS and CDR2 YYNGEE. The CDR3 DNA reads as TGTGCCAGCAGCGTAGAGCCCTGGGCACACTCTGGAAACACCATATATTTT. It is translated as CASSVEPWAHSGNTIYF.

This clone was counted a few times. The chain uses TRBV19 and TRBJ1-2; D perhaps matches TRBD1 (5 bases). This CDR3 comprises 17 residues. V shed 3 bases and J shed 13 bases, with 30 bases lying between them. CDR1 and CDR2 from the germline V gene are LNHDA and SQIVND (reference sequence). The DNA of the CDR3 is TGTGCCAGTAGTATTAGTCCTTTGGGGCGAGTATTCATCTTTCTCACCTTC. As protein: CASSISPLGRVFIFLTF.

This clone has more than one count but fewer than ten. V usage is TRBV15 and J usage is TRBJ2-6; D remains unclear. This CDR3 comprises 15 residues. CDR1 and CDR2 from the germline V gene are LNHNV and YYDKDF (reference sequence). Trimming shortened V by 1 base and J by 0 bases, and 4 bases separated the two germline ends. For the CDR3, the DNA is TGTGCCACCAGCAGAGTAGACTCTGGGGCCAACGTCCTGACTTTC. This codes for CATSRVDSGANVLTF.

The chain is built from TRBV5-4 and TRBJ2-5, with 13 bases fitting TRBD2. Germline trimming cut 6 bases from V and 4 bases from J; bases unmatched to any gene: 6. Germline V gene data show CDR1 as SGHNT and CDR2 as YYREEE (reference sequence). The CDR3 totals 15 residues. The CDR3 protein is CASTPTSGGIETQYF. The CDR3 nucleotides are TGTGCCAGCACCCCGACTAGCGGGGGGATAGAGACCCAGTACTTC.

In its sample, this clone was seen once. V gene TRBV6-5 combines with J gene TRBJ1-3, with D possibly TRBD1 on 5 matching bases. Trimming removed 6 bases from V and 0 bases from J, with 6 bases in between. The CDR3 consists of 13 residues. Germline V gene lookup returns CDR1 MNHEY and CDR2 SVGAGI. CDR3 sequence (DNA): TGTGCCAGCAGGGACACCTCTGGAAACACCATATATTTT. Its translation is CASRDTSGNTIYF.

CDR3 DNA: TGTGCCAGCAGCATATCGGACAGGCCTCCCTATGGCTACACCTTC. Amino acid sequence: CASSISDRPPYGYTF. This chain uses TRBV7-8 with TRBJ1-2; 7 nucleotides match TRBD1. The CDR3 is 15 residues long. The trim removed 5 bases at V and 4 bases at J, leaving 10 bases unmatched. Germline CDR1 reads SGHVS; CDR2 reads FQNEAQ.

The J gene is TRBJ2-1, the V gene TRBV4-3, with a possible D match to TRBD1 (6 bases). This CDR3 has 18 amino acids. Between the trimmed V and J ends, which lost 0 bases and 8 bases, there was a span of 23 bases. Germline CDR1 and CDR2: LGHNA and YSLEER. CDR3 nucleotide sequence: TGCGCCAGCAGCCAAGATTTAACGCAGGGGCTCCTTTCGGATGAGCAGTTCTTC. It codes for CASSQDLTQGLLSDEQFF.

The chain employs TRBV19 and TRBJ1-1; unclear D gene. The CDR3 consists of 14 residues. Per the germline V gene, CDR1 is LNHDA and CDR2 is SQIVND (reference sequence). V was cut by 7 bases and J by 1 base, with 13 bases left in between. The CDR3 bases are TGTGCCAGTAAATTGGAACAGACGAACACTGAAGCTTTCTTT. This sequence encodes CASKLEQTNTEAFF.

This rearrangement joins TRBV12-3 or TRBV12-4 to TRBJ2-1; D gene unclear. CDR3 length: 12 residues. V shed 3 bases and J shed 5 bases, with 5 bases lying between them. The CDR3 bases are TGTGCCAGCAGTTTCCCAAACAATGAGCAGTTCTTC. It codes for CASSFPNNEQFF.

The chain couples TRBV11-3 to TRBJ2-7, with 11 bases identical to TRBD2. This CDR3 region has 15 residues. Germline V lookup: CDR1 SGHNT, CDR2 YENEEA. J was trimmed by 3 bases and V by 5 bases; bases with no gene match: 6. CDR3 sequence: CASSKGGTSGYEQYF. CDR3 nucleotide sequence: TGTGCCAGCAGCAAAGGCGGGACTAGCGGCTACGAGCAGTACTTC.

The V gene is TRBV2, the J gene TRBJ2-1; a weak D match, TRBD2 (5 bases). The CDR3 runs to 15 residues. Trimming cost V 3 bases and J 10 bases, with 19 bases left between them. Germline values: CDR1 SNHLY, CDR2 FYNNEI. The CDR3: CASSEEAPWRGEQFF. CDR3 DNA sequence: TGTGCCAGCAGTGAGGAGGCCCCTTGGCGAGGGGAGCAGTTCTTC.

This clone was detected once. The chain recombines TRBV2 with TRBJ2-7; 10 bases map to TRBD1. Germline CDR1 reads SNHLY; CDR2 reads FYNNEI. The CDR3 loop spans 15 amino acids. V was pared by 7 bases and J by 5 bases, with 11 bases of the junction left unmatched. CDR3 residues: CASKVQTGGIDEQYF. The CDR3 coding sequence is TGTGCCAGCAAGGTGCAGACAGGGGGCATCGACGAGCAGTACTTC.

This chain connects TRBV6-1 to TRBJ1-1; D is unclear. Germline CDR1 and CDR2: MNHNS and SASEGT. The germline V and J ends were trimmed by 2 bases and 3 bases, with 10 bases remaining between them. CDR3 length equals 14 residues. The CDR3 here is CASSERAGDTEAFF. The CDR3 DNA sequence: TGTGCCAGCAGTGAACGGGCCGGGGACACTGAAGCTTTCTTT.

V is TRBV5-1 and J is TRBJ2-1, with 12 bases aligning to TRBD2. CDR3 length: 15 residues. Germline CDR1 is SGHRS and CDR2 is YFSETQ. V lost 4 bases to trimming and J lost 12 bases; unmatched junction nucleotides: 11. CDR3 coding DNA: TGCGCCAGCAGCCCCGGACTAGCGGGAAGGGTCGGGCAGTTCTTC. Protein product: CASSPGLAGRVGQFF.

The chain recombines TRBV19 with TRBJ1-5; a weak D match, TRBD1 (6 bases). Looked up from germline, CDR1 is LNHDA and CDR2 is SQIVND (reference sequence). This CDR3 is built from 14 residues. V was trimmed by 6 bases and J by 3 bases, leaving 12 bases between them. CDR3 region: CASRQGLNNQPQHF. The DNA of the CDR3 is TGTGCCAGTAGGCAGGGGTTAAACAATCAGCCCCAGCATTTT.

The CDR3 nucleotides are TGCAGCGTTGAAGGGGGACAGTACTACGAGCAGTACTTC. Protein: CSVEGGQYYEQYF. The V and J genes are TRBV29-1 and TRBJ2-7; 7 bases line up with TRBD1. The CDR3 covers 13 residues. The J segment lost 3 bases and the V segment lost 1 base, leaving 3 bases of the junction unmatched. CDR1 is SQVTM and CDR2 is ANQGSEA in the germline V gene.

The rearrangement joins TRBV20-1 to TRBJ2-3, with D possibly TRBD2 on 6 matching bases. V was pared by 5 bases and J by 6 bases, with 9 bases between. This CDR3 is 11 amino acids long. From germline, CDR1 is DFQATT and CDR2 SNEGSKA (reference sequence). The CDR3 loop is CSALDYDTQYF. The CDR3 region has the DNA TGCAGTGCTTTGGACTATGATACGCAGTATTTT.

The chain uses TRBV7-6 and TRBJ2-5; a possible D gene is TRBD2 (5 bases). The CDR3 loop spans 14 amino acids. V was trimmed by 5 bases and J by 7 bases, leaving 17 bases between them. The germline gives CDR1 SGHVS, CDR2 FNYEAQ. The CDR3 region is CASSPGPDEGTQYF. The DNA for the CDR3 is TGTGCCAGCAGCCCAGGACCTGACGAGGGGACCCAGTACTTC.

V and J are TRBV2 and TRBJ1-1, with D maybe TRBD1 (5 bases). The V end was cut by 6 bases, the J end by 4 bases, with 15 bases between. CDR1 and CDR2 (germline): SNHLY, FYNNEI. There are 14 residues in the CDR3. CDR3 protein: CASSLQGSGTEAFF. The CDR3 DNA is TGTGCCAGCAGCCTCCAGGGTAGCGGCACTGAAGCTTTCTTT.

The chain links TRBV2 to TRBJ1-2; D uncertain. Trimming took 7 bases from V and 8 from J, leaving 5 bases between them. The CDR3 consists of 9 residues. Germline V gives CDR1 SNHLY, CDR2 FYNNEI. This CDR3 reads CASKEGYTF. CDR3 DNA sequence: TGTGCCAGCAAGGAGGGCTACACCTTC.

This chain links TRBV10-3 with TRBJ2-7; possible D gene TRBD2, 7 bases. The CDR3 covers 14 residues. V dropped 10 bases and J dropped 3 bases, with 19 bases sitting between them. Looked up from germline, CDR1 is ENHRY and CDR2 is SYGVKD. The CDR3 loop is CANPNREGGYEQYF. CDR3 in DNA: TGTGCCAACCCCAACAGGGAGGGTGGCTACGAGCAGTACTTC.

The chain has TRBV2 and TRBJ2-6; D is unclear. V was pared by 2 bases and J by 0 bases, with 11 bases between. The CDR3 is 17 residues long. The germline V gene encodes CDR1 SNHLY and CDR2 FYNNEI. For the CDR3, the DNA is TGTGCCAGCAGTGAAAGATCCGGGTTCTCTGGGGCCAACGTCCTGACTTTC. This gives the protein CASSERSGFSGANVLTF.

This clone came up once. The chain employs TRBV28 and TRBJ1-6, with TRBD1 matching over 9 bases. The ends lost 7 bases at V and 8 bases at J; junction bases unmatched: 21. The CDR3 is made up of 19 amino acids. Germline-derived CDR1 and CDR2 are MDHEN and SYDVKM. In DNA, the CDR3 is TGTGCCAGCAACTCCTGGCTCGGGACAGGGATTAGGGGGGATTCACCCCTCCACTTT. Protein: CASNSWLGTGIRGDSPLHF.

The chain combines TRBV7-9 with TRBJ2-1; a possible D gene is TRBD1 (6 bases). Between the trimmed V and J ends, which lost 5 bases and 6 bases, there was a span of 14 bases. The CDR3 is made up of 14 amino acids. CDR1 is SEHNR and CDR2 is FQNEAQ in the germline V gene (reference sequence). The CDR3 is CASSARTRGNEQFF. DNA of the CDR3: TGTGCCAGCAGCGCCAGGACCAGGGGCAATGAGCAGTTCTTC.

V gene TRBV9 combines with J gene TRBJ1-2; no clear D. V shed 0 bases and J shed 3 bases, with 12 bases lying between them. Looked up from germline, CDR1 is SGDLS and CDR2 is YYNGEE. The CDR3 sequence is 15 residues long. CDR3 residues: CASSVDERIHYGYTF. The CDR3 DNA reads TGTGCCAGCAGCGTAGACGAGAGAATACACTATGGCTACACCTTC.

The chain couples TRBV28 to TRBJ2-7; weak D call: TRBD2 (6 bases). In germline, CDR1 is MDHEN, CDR2 SYDVKM. The CDR3 has 11 residues. The V end lost 5 bases, the J end lost 7 bases, and 9 bases lay between the germline ends. CDR3: CASSTRGEQYF. Here the CDR3 DNA reads TGTGCCAGCAGTACCCGGGGGGAGCAGTACTTC.